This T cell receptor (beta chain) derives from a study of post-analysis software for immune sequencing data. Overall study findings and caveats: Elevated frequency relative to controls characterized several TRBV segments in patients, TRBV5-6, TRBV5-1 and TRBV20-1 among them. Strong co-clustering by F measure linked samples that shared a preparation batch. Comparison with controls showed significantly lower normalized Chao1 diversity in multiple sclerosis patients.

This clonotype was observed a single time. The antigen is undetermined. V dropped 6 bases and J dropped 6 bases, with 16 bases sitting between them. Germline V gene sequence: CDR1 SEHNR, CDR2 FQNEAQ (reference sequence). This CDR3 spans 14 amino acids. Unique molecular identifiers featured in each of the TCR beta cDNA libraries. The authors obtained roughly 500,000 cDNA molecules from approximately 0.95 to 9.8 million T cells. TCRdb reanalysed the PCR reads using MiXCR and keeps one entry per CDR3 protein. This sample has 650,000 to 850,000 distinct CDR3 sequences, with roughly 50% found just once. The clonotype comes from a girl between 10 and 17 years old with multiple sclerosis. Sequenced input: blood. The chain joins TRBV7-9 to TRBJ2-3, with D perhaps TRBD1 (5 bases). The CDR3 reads CASSLQGTSDTQYF. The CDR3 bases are TGTGCCAGCAGTCTCCAGGGAACTTCTGATACGCAGTATTTT.